These 18 T cell receptor beta chains came from one sample sequenced in a study of T-cell memory formation after mild COVID-19. TCRdb recomputed calls from the 5' RACE reads with MiXCR, one row per CDR3 protein. This table has 300,000 or so distinct CDR3 sequences, 15% to 20% appearing once. Sequencing was performed on PBMCs or a T cell subset sorted from them (not recorded which). The receptors derive from a man between 18 and 35 years old who had mild COVID-19 (a few samples of this study predate the infection). Cell type and time point are not known.

J is TRBJ1-6 and V is TRBV10-3, with TRBD1 matching 8 bases. The germline CDR1 and CDR2 sequences are ENHRY and SYGVKD. There are 14 residues in the CDR3. Trimming removed 7 bases from V and 9 bases from J; junction bases left unmatched: 8. The CDR3 region is CAINKDRERSPLHF. The DNA for the CDR3 is TGTGCCATCAATAAGGACAGGGAACGTTCACCCCTCCACTTT.

The sample holds a few counts of this clonotype. As DNA, the CDR3 is TGTGCCAGCGGAGGGAGTTCGGGTAATTCACCCCTCCACTTT. Protein product: CASGGSSGNSPLHF. The chain employs TRBV2 and TRBJ1-6; D is undetermined. Germline-derived CDR1 and CDR2 are SNHLY and FYNNEI. Trimming removed 8 bases from V and 6 bases from J, with 14 bases in between. CDR3 size: 14 residues.

This clonotype was detected a few times. The chain couples TRBV20-1 to TRBJ1-3; D call uncertain. CDR3 size: 14 residues. CDR1 DFQATT and CDR2 SNEGSKA come from the germline V gene (reference sequence). Trimming took 2 bases from V and 0 from J, leaving 8 bases between them. The CDR3, as DNA: TGCAGTGCTAGAACACCGTTCTCTGGAAACACCATATATTTT. Protein: CSARTPFSGNTIYF.

The V and J genes are TRBV15 and TRBJ2-3, with 9 bases fitting TRBD1. Germline CDR1 and CDR2: LNHNV and YYDKDF (reference sequence). The CDR3 extends over 15 amino acids. With V trimmed by 5 bases and J by 0 bases, 3 bases remained unmatched. CDR3 residues: CATSFGTGSTDTQYF. As DNA, the CDR3 is TGTGCCACCAGCTTTGGGACAGGGAGCACAGATACGCAGTATTTT.

The rearrangement joins TRBV5-1 to TRBJ1-6; D not resolved. Trimming left V 0 bases short and J 8 bases short, with 15 bases between. CDR3 size: 16 residues. From germline, CDR1 is SGHRS and CDR2 YFSETQ. The DNA for the CDR3 is TGCGCCAGCAGCTTGGTCCTCGGGCCGGGCGATTCACCCCTCCACTTT. It codes for CASSLVLGPGDSPLHF.

This chain uses TRBV5-1 with TRBJ2-3; D is perhaps TRBD1 (6 bases). The V gene lost 7 bases and the J gene lost 3 bases, with 12 bases spanning the gap. Per germline, CDR1 SGHRS and CDR2 YFSETQ. This CDR3 has 13 residues. In DNA, the CDR3 is TGCGCCAGCGGGATGCAGGGGACAGATACGCAGTATTTT. This translates into CASGMQGTDTQYF.

This clonotype has a handful of counts. The CDR3 sequence: CASSQDHITNEKLFF. As DNA, the CDR3 is TGCGCCAGCAGCCAAGATCATATAACTAATGAAAAACTGTTTTTT. The genes are TRBV4-1 and TRBJ1-4, with D uncertain. V gave up 0 bases and J gave up 1 base, with 6 bases separating them. The CDR3 runs 15 residues. Germline-derived CDR1 and CDR2 are MGHRA and YSYEKL.

This chain connects TRBV27 to TRBJ2-3; D remains ambiguous. Germline CDR1 reads MNHEY; CDR2 reads SMNVEV (reference sequence). The length of the CDR3 is 14 residues. V was shortened by 0 bases and J by 0 bases, with 4 bases between the two germline ends. The CDR3 DNA is TGTGCCAGCAGTTTATCGTACAGCACAGATACGCAGTATTTT. This encodes CASSLSYSTDTQYF.

This clonotype has a handful of counts. J is TRBJ1-6 and V is TRBV7-2; possibly TRBD1 for D (6 bases). The V gene's germline CDR1 is SGHTA and CDR2 FQGNSA. The CDR3 spans 15 residues. Trimming stripped 4 bases from V and 5 bases from J, with 12 bases between. CDR3 in amino acids: CASSWVGGNNSPLHF. The CDR3, as DNA: TGTGCCAGCAGCTGGGTGGGGGGCAATAATTCACCCCTCCACTTT.

The V and J genes are TRBV28 and TRBJ1-3; no definite D call. Germline V gene lookup returns CDR1 MDHEN and CDR2 SYDVKM. This CDR3 contains 15 residues. V lost 5 bases, J lost 1 base, and 12 bases lay in between. The CDR3 DNA is TGTGCCAGCAGTCCTCGCTTTCGATCTGGAAACACCATATATTTT. Its protein product is CASSPRFRSGNTIYF.

The J gene is TRBJ1-1, the V gene TRBV4-1; D remains ambiguous. V dropped 5 bases and J dropped 2 bases, with 21 bases sitting between them. The V gene's germline CDR1 is MGHRA and CDR2 YSYEKL. This CDR3 is 17 amino acids long. The CDR3 loop reads CASSTSRRSAGNTEAFF. In DNA, the CDR3 is TGCGCCAGCAGCACCTCCCGACGGTCGGCCGGTAACACTGAAGCTTTCTTT.

The chain recombines TRBV20-1 with TRBJ2-4; 8 positions match TRBD2. Germline CDR1 is DFQATT and CDR2 is SNEGSKA (reference sequence). The CDR3 covers 15 residues. CDR3 in DNA: TGCAGCCCCGAAAGGAGGATAGCGGGGACGAACATTCAGTACTTC. This encodes CSPERRIAGTNIQYF.

This clonotype was seen a single time. The rearrangement uses TRBV27 and TRBJ1-2; possible D gene TRBD1, 6 bases. The germline CDR1 and CDR2 sequences are MNHEY and SMNVEV (reference sequence). CDR3 size: 15 residues. V dropped 2 bases and J dropped 4 bases, with 14 bases sitting between them. This chain's CDR3 is CASSLGGRSGYGYTF. The CDR3 DNA reads as TGTGCCAGCAGTTTAGGGGGCCGATCGGGCTATGGCTACACCTTC.

CDR3 in DNA: TGTGCCAGCAGCCAAGATCCTGGTAGCGGGGGGAACACAGATACGCAGTATTTT. Its translation: CASSQDPGSGGNTDTQYF. This chain uses TRBV3-1 with TRBJ2-3; 10 bases are shared with TRBD2. Germline CDR1 is LGHDT and CDR2 is YNNKEL (reference sequence). After removal of 0 bases from V and 2 bases from J, the junction contained 8 bases not matched to a gene. The CDR3 is 18 amino acids.

This rearrangement joins TRBV5-6 to TRBJ2-1; possible D gene TRBD1, 5 bases. The CDR3 runs to 16 residues. Germline V lookup: CDR1 SGHDT, CDR2 YYEEEE. V lost 6 bases and J 5 bases, leaving 21 bases between the germline ends. The CDR3 DNA reads as TGTGCCAGCATGGATGGTTTTTGGCAGGGAAACAATGAGCAGTTCTTC. Its translation: CASMDGFWQGNNEQFF.

Concerning this clonotype itself: The junction and the germline gene differ at one end; a read error may be behind it. This chain joins TRBV10-3 and TRBJ2-3, with D possibly being TRBD2 (7 bases). Germline CDR1 is ENHRY and CDR2 is SYGVKD. The CDR3 is made up of 14 amino acids. CDR3 bases: TGTGCCATCAATGAGGGGGGGGATACAGATACGCAGTATTTT. Protein product: CAINEGGDTDTQYF.

This clonotype was picked up a small number of times. The V call is TRBV9, the J call TRBJ1-2, with D tentatively TRBD1 (6 bases). V was pared by 3 bases and J by 4 bases, with 10 bases between. This CDR3 is 13 amino acids long. Germline V CDR1 and CDR2: SGDLS, YYNGEE. The CDR3 is CASSATGSYGYTF. The CDR3 DNA follows: TGTGCCAGCAGCGCGACAGGATCCTATGGCTACACCTTC.

The chain has TRBV10-1 and TRBJ2-7; 9 bases line up with TRBD1. J gave up 6 bases and V 5 bases, and 8 bases lay outside the gene matches. Germline-derived CDR1 and CDR2 are WNHNN and SYGVQD (reference sequence). The CDR3 sequence is 14 residues long. CDR3: CASSPGTGFFEQYF. The CDR3 coding sequence is TGCGCCAGCAGTCCCGGGACAGGGTTTTTCGAGCAGTACTTC.